This T cell receptor (beta chain) was identified during a study of cytomegalovirus exposure and HLA in healthy donors. At the level of the study: Earlier findings included 117 million unique TCR beta sequences obtained from approximately 170 million T cells. Study-level findings and limits: Certain indistinguishable V segments, among them TRBV6-2 and TRBV6-3, were excluded.

Despite likely unrecorded immune exposures, the donors were nominally healthy at the time of sampling. The PCR made use of 60 Vbeta and 13 Jbeta primers. Using immunoSEQ multiplex PCR, the repertoire was profiled, and TCRdb retains in-frame clones only, with some absent. The sample records 130,000 to 150,000 clones, around three quarters being singletons. This clone was recorded a few times. The antigen remains unidentified. The CDR3 sequence is 16 residues long. Germline V lookup: CDR1 SGHRS, CDR2 YFSETQ. Trimming took 3 bases from V and 1 from J, leaving 16 bases between them. The source of this sequence is a man aged 35-49 years in good health and CMV-seropositive. The source material was PBMCs. The chain employs TRBV5-1 and TRBJ1-1; a weak D match, TRBD1 (5 bases). The CDR3 nucleotides read TGCGCCAGCAGCTCCCGGGCAATTCAGGGGAACACTGAAGCTTTCTTT. This sequence encodes CASSSRAIQGNTEAFF.